This TCR beta chain is drawn from a study of identical twins. Study-wide results and limits: These conclusions were based on statistical analysis (cross-sectional, not following the same donors).

TCRdb passed the 5' RACE reads through MiXCR, listing each CDR3 protein once. The table includes approximately 500,000 distinct CDR3 sequences, 20% to 25% detected once. Points on this clonotype: Its target is unknown.

The CDR3 is 15 residues long. With V trimmed by 1 base and J by 6 bases, 8 bases remained unmatched. CDR1 is LGHNT and CDR2 is FRNRAP in the germline V gene. The sample also formed part of further work on T cells expressing NK-cell markers. That paper notes: Seven sequenced donors out of eight were HCMV-seropositive, one seronegative.

This rearrangement joins TRBV12-5 to TRBJ2-7; 8 bases agree with TRBD2. The specimen sequenced was CD4+ T cells sorted from blood. The source of this sequence is a woman aged 18-29 years in good health. The CDR3 loop reads CASGLASGGPSEQYF. CDR3 nucleotides: TGTGCTAGTGGTTTGGCCTCGGGAGGGCCTAGCGAGCAGTACTTC.